The 10 T cell receptor beta chains presented below share a single source sample, sequenced in a study of T cell repertoires in cytomegalovirus infection. A single record per CDR3 protein comes from TCRdb applying MiXCR to the reads. The top ten clones hold roughly 13% of a sample with about 530,000 distinct CDR3 sequences, 26% of them seen once. The sample consisted of PBMCs. These receptors were collected from a human donor in good health (CMV status not recorded). Some clones in this sample may be carry-over from other donors' samples.

This clonotype was observed a few times. This chain joins TRBV4-1 and TRBJ2-6; 11 bases map to TRBD2. The CDR3 loop spans 19 amino acids. V was pared by 1 base and J by 0 bases, with 5 bases of the junction left unmatched. Germline V CDR1 and CDR2: MGHRA, YSYEKL. CDR3 residues: CASSQVAGGPGSGANVLTF. As DNA, the CDR3 is TGCGCCAGCAGCCAAGTAGCGGGAGGGCCGGGCTCTGGGGCCAACGTCCTGACTTTC.

CDR3 loop: CASSLFPGLAVNNEQFF. In DNA, the CDR3 is TGTGCCAGCAGTTTATTTCCCGGACTAGCGGTAAACAATGAGCAGTTCTTC. The gene calls are TRBV12-3 or TRBV12-4 and TRBJ2-1, with 10 bases that match TRBD2. The V gene end was trimmed by 2 bases and the J gene end by 5 bases; junction bases not matched to a gene: 9. The CDR3 consists of 17 residues.

This clonotype was recorded only once. The chain employs TRBV7-9 and TRBJ1-1, with D tentatively TRBD1 (5 bases). Trimming cost V 6 bases and J 6 bases, with 14 bases left between them. There are 13 residues in the CDR3. Looked up from germline, CDR1 is SEHNR and CDR2 is FQNEAQ (reference sequence). The CDR3, as DNA: TGTGCCAGCAGTTACAGGCTCCCCCCTGAAGCTTTCTTT. It translates to CASSYRLPPEAFF.

The V gene is TRBV7-6, the J gene TRBJ2-3; D gene unclear. Germline CDR1 is SGHVS and CDR2 is FNYEAQ. V was clipped by 5 bases and J by 4 bases, with 4 bases between them. The CDR3 is 11 residues long. CDR3 nucleotide sequence: TGTGCCAGCAGCCATTCAGATACGCAGTATTTT. This sequence encodes CASSHSDTQYF.

This clonotype has just a few counts. V and J are TRBV7-9 and TRBJ2-7; D is possibly TRBD1 (6 bases). Germline loops: CDR1 SEHNR, CDR2 FQNEAQ (reference sequence). The CDR3 has 13 amino acids. V was clipped by 5 bases and J by 5 bases, with 13 bases between them. The chain's CDR3 is CASSPWTDDEQYF. Here the CDR3 DNA reads TGTGCCAGCAGCCCCTGGACAGACGACGAGCAGTACTTC.

The rearrangement links TRBV24-1 to TRBJ2-6; D ambiguous. CDR1 and CDR2 from the germline V gene are KGHDR and SFDVKD. Trimming took 1 base from V and 3 from J, leaving 9 bases between them. The CDR3 runs to 16 residues. The CDR3 is CATSDFRADGANVLTF. The CDR3 DNA reads TGTGCCACCAGTGATTTTCGGGCCGATGGGGCCAACGTCCTGACTTTC.

This clonotype appeared a few times. The V gene is TRBV6-8, the J gene TRBJ2-1; 8 bases line up with TRBD1. CDR1 and CDR2 (germline): MNHGY, SAAAGT. Trimming removed 2 bases from V and 7 bases from J; junction bases left unmatched: 10. The CDR3 spans 16 residues. The CDR3 loop reads CASSYTAGGERNEQFF. For the CDR3, the DNA is TGTGCCAGCAGTTACACGGCAGGGGGCGAACGAAATGAGCAGTTCTTC.

This clonotype showed up many times. The rearrangement joins TRBV7-2 to TRBJ2-3; D unclear. The V end was cut by 6 bases, the J end by 0 bases, with 4 bases between. Germline lookup yields CDR1 SGHTA and CDR2 FQGNSA. The CDR3 is 12 amino acids. The CDR3 sequence: CASRASTDTQYF. The CDR3 coding sequence is TGTGCCAGCAGGGCCAGCACAGATACGCAGTATTTT.

This chain links TRBV5-1 with TRBJ2-7; 7 bases are shared with TRBD2. This CDR3 contains 13 residues. CDR1 and CDR2 (germline): SGHRS, YFSETQ. Trimming cost V 6 bases and J 3 bases; bases outside gene matches: 6. CDR3 DNA sequence: TGCGCCAGCACTGGGGAGGGTGTCTACGAGCAGTACTTC. Amino acid sequence: CASTGEGVYEQYF.

The chain has TRBV15 and TRBJ1-5, with D possibly matching TRBD1 (5 bases). Germline lookup yields CDR1 LNHNV and CDR2 YYDKDF (reference sequence). This CDR3 has 16 amino acids. Deletions cut 0 bases from V and 2 bases from J, with 11 bases between. DNA for the CDR3: TGTGCCACCAGCAGAGACAGGGTGGTGGGCAATCAGCCCCAGCATTTT. It translates to CATSRDRVVGNQPQHF.